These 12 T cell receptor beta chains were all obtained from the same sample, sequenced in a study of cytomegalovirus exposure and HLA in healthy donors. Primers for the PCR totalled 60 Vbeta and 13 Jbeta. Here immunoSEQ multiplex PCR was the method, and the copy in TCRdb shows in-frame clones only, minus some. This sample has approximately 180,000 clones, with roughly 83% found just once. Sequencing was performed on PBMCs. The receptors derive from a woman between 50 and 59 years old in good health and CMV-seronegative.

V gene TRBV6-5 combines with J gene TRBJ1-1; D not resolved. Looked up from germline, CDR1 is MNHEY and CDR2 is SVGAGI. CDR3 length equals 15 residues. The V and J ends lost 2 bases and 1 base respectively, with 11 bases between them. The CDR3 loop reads CASSYGGVRNTEAFF. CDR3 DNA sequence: TGTGCCAGCAGTTACGGCGGGGTACGGAACACTGAAGCTTTCTTT.

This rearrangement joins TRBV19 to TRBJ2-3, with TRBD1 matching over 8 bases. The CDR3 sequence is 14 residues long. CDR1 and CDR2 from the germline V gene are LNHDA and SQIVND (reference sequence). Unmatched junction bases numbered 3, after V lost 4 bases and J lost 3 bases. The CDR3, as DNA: TGTGCCAGTAGTAGGACAGGGAAAACAGATACGCAGTATTTT. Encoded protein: CASSRTGKTDTQYF.

This chain's CDR3 is CASSLVDTLNTEAFF. CDR3 in DNA: TGTGCCAGCAGCTTAGTAGACACCTTGAACACTGAAGCTTTCTTT. The rearrangement links TRBV7-9 to TRBJ1-1; D not certain. This CDR3 contains 15 residues. Trimming pared 1 base from V and 0 bases from J, leaving 9 bases between. CDR1 and CDR2 from the germline V gene are SEHNR and FQNEAQ (reference sequence).

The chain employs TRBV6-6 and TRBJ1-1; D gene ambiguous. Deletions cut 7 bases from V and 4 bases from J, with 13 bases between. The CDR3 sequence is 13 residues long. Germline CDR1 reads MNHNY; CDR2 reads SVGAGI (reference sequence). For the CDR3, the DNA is TGTGCCAGCACGCGGCTCCCGAGCACTGAAGCTTTCTTT. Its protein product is CASTRLPSTEAFF.

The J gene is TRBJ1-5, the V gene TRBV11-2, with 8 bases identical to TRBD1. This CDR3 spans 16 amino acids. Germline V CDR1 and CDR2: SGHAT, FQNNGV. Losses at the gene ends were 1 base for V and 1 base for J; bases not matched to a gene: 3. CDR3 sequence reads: CASSLGDRGSNQPQHF. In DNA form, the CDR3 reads TGTGCCAGCAGCTTAGGTGACAGGGGCAGCAATCAGCCCCAGCATTTT.

CDR3 sequence reads: CASSLMGGGYEQYF. CDR3 DNA: TGTGCCAGCAGTTTAATGGGGGGAGGCTACGAGCAGTACTTC. The chain joins TRBV27 to TRBJ2-7, with D perhaps matching TRBD2 (6 bases). Looked up from germline, CDR1 is MNHEY and CDR2 is SMNVEV (reference sequence). This CDR3 comprises 14 residues. The V end was cut by 2 bases, the J end by 3 bases, with 11 bases between.

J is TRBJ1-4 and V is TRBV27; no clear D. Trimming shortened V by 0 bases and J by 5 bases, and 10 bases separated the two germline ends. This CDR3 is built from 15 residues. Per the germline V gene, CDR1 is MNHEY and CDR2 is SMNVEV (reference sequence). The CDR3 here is CASSLSGGMNEKLFF. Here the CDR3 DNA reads TGTGCCAGCAGTTTATCGGGAGGGATGAATGAAAAACTGTTTTTT.

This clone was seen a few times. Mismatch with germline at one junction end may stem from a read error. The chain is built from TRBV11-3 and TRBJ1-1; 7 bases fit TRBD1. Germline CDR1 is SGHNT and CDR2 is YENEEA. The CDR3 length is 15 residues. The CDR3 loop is CASSLEGARNTEAFF. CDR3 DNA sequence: TGTGCCAGCAGCCTAGAGGGGGCCCGGAACACTGAAGCTTTCTTT.

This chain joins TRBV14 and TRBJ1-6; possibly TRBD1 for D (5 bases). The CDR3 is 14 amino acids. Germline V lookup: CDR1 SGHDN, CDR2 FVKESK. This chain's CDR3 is CASSRQTYNSPLHF. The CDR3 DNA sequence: TGTGCGAGCTCCAGACAGACATATAATTCACCCCTCCACTTT.

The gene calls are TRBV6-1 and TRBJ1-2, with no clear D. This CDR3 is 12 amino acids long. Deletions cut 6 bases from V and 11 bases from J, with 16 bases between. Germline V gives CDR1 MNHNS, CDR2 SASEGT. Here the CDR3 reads CASRDYVEWYTF. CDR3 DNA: TGTGCCAGCAGAGATTATGTGGAGTGGTACACCTTC.

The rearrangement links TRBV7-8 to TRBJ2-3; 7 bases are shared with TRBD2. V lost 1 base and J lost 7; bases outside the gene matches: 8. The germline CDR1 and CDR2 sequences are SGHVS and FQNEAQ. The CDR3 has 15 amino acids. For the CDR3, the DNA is TGTGCCAGCAGCTTAGGGACTAGTGGCCCCAATACGCAGTATTTT. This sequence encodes CASSLGTSGPNTQYF.

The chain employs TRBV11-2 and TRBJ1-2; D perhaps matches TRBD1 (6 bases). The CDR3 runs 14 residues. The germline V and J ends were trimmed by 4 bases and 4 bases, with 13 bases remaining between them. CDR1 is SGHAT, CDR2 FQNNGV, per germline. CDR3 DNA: TGTGCCAGCAGCTATTTGGACAGTCCCTATGGCTACACCTTC. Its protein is CASSYLDSPYGYTF.